This T cell receptor (beta chain) was documented in a study of blood T cell repertoires in COVID-19. Study-level information: Spain, Italy and the United States supplied samples that represented acute and convalescent COVID-19.

Generated by immunoSEQ multiplex PCR, the TCRdb table keeps only in-frame clones and is missing some. Altogether some 510,000 clones are present, around nine tenths being singletons, with the ten largest covering 1.5% to 2%. This CDR3 region has 15 residues. Germline loops: CDR1 MNHEY, CDR2 SVGAGI. V shed 8 bases, J shed 4 bases, and the junction held 13 bases outside the gene matches. Two negative PCRs, clearance, or symptom resolution were required of recovered Cohort 3 donors. The TCR comes from a woman in her forties who had recovered from COVID-19. The sequenced sample was PBMCs or T cells enriched from blood (not recorded which). The chain combines TRBV6-5 with TRBJ2-7; 8 bases agree with TRBD1. This CDR3 reads CASRSAGQGSYEQYF. The CDR3 DNA follows: TGTGCCAGCCGTTCCGCCGGACAGGGCTCTTACGAGCAGTACTTC.